This passage covers 6 T cell receptor beta chains from one sample sequenced in a study of T cell repertoires in cytomegalovirus infection. One entry per CDR3 protein results from TCRdb running MiXCR on the reads. This table has about 740,000 distinct CDR3 sequences, 35% to 45% appearing once. The sample comprised PBMCs. These receptors were collected from a human donor in good health (CMV status not recorded). Some clones in this sample may be carry-over from other donors' samples.

This clonotype has just a few counts. The V gene is TRBV6-6, the J gene TRBJ1-1; D may be TRBD1 (6 bases). CDR1 is MNHNY, CDR2 SVGAGI, per germline (reference sequence). V shed 2 bases and J shed 0 bases, with 16 bases lying between them. The CDR3 length is 17 residues. This chain's CDR3 is CASSYGQGTPMNTEAFF. The CDR3 nucleotides read TGTGCCAGCAGTTACGGGCAGGGGACTCCGATGAACACTGAAGCTTTCTTT.

This clonotype occurred a few times. The chain joins TRBV20-1 to TRBJ1-1; D possibly corresponds to TRBD1 (5 bases). This CDR3 has 13 amino acids. Trimming cost V 1 base and J 6 bases, with 12 bases left between them. The germline gives CDR1 DFQATT, CDR2 SNEGSKA (reference sequence). The CDR3 loop reads CSARARAVAEAFF. DNA for the CDR3: TGCAGTGCTAGAGCCAGGGCAGTGGCTGAAGCTTTCTTT.

This clonotype was seen ten or more times. The chain recombines TRBV7-2 with TRBJ1-5, with 9 bases that match TRBD1. CDR1 and CDR2 (germline): SGHTA, FQGNSA. After removal of 5 bases from V and 5 bases from J, the junction contained 4 bases not matched to a gene. The CDR3 is 14 residues long. CDR3 loop: CASSRRDRDQPQHF. The CDR3 nucleotides are TGTGCCAGCAGCCGCCGGGACAGGGATCAGCCCCAGCATTTT.

The rearrangement uses TRBV5-4 and TRBJ1-4; the D gene is possibly TRBD1 (6 bases). Trimming left V 6 bases short and J 3 bases short, with 12 bases between. Germline V lookup: CDR1 SGHNT, CDR2 YYREEE (reference sequence). The CDR3 totals 14 residues. The CDR3 sequence is CASKTQGSNEKLFF. The CDR3 bases are TGTGCCAGCAAAACTCAGGGGTCTAATGAAAAACTGTTTTTT.

This clonotype was found a few times. The rearrangement joins TRBV3-1 to TRBJ2-4; TRBD1 or TRBD2 may be the D gene (5 bases each). The length of the CDR3 is 15 residues. V was clipped by 4 bases and J by 6 bases, with 16 bases between them. Germline-derived CDR1 and CDR2 are LGHDT and YNNKEL (reference sequence). CDR3 nucleotide sequence: TGTGCCAGCAGCCGACTCGGGGCCGAAAGAAACATTCAGTACTTC. It specifies CASSRLGAERNIQYF.

In its sample, this clonotype was seen a few times. The gene calls are TRBV28 and TRBJ2-7; 7 bases line up with TRBD1. Germline V gene lookup returns CDR1 MDHEN and CDR2 SYDVKM. The CDR3 has 16 residues. Germline trimming cut 2 bases from V and 0 bases from J; bases unmatched to any gene: 7. The CDR3, as DNA: TGTGCCAGCAGTTTAACGGACAGGAGGAGCTCCTACGAGCAGTACTTC. This translates into CASSLTDRRSSYEQYF. The full variable domain, its missing parts supplied by reference TRBV28 and TRBJ2-7, is DVKVTQSSRYLVKRTGEKVFLECVQDMDHENMFWYRQDPGLGLRLIYFSYDVKMKEKGDIPEGYSVSREKKERFSLILESASTNQTSMYLCASSLTDRRSSYEQYFGPGTRLTVT.